This T cell receptor beta chain was captured in a study of T cell repertoires in cytomegalovirus infection. Study background: Indicated by public TCR beta signatures were CMV infection and matching HLA type.

Study observations and caveats: Identification of carriers of CMV plus the relevant HLA was performed using cumulative public TCR beta family frequency.

The CDR3 sequence is 15 residues long. Germline V lookup: CDR1 DFQATT, CDR2 SNEGSKA (reference sequence). The V and J ends lost 0 bases and 7 bases respectively, with 13 bases between them. TCRdb called the reads again in MiXCR, with one record for every CDR3 protein. This sample has roughly 190,000 distinct CDR3 sequences, with roughly 9% found just once. About this clonotype: No antigen is known for it.

Sequencing was done on a sample of PBMCs. The genes are TRBV20-1 and TRBJ1-6, with D possibly TRBD1 on 6 matching bases. This clonotype was obtained from a human donor in good health (CMV status not recorded). Some clones in this sample may be carry-over from other donors' samples. The CDR3 region is CSAREGQEQNSPLHF. The CDR3 nucleotides are TGCAGTGCTAGAGAGGGACAAGAGCAAAATTCACCCCTCCACTTT.